This T cell receptor beta chain was sequenced in a study of T cell responses to AZD1222 COVID-19 vaccine. Study background: Some second doses came at about 4 weeks and others at about 12 weeks; these were pooled. Study-wide results and limits: Compared with day 0, the breadth and depth of the Spike-specific TCR repertoire rose significantly after two doses of AZD1222. In a largely white British group with more females than males, clonal diversity was possibly underestimated.

The CDR3 covers 16 residues. V was trimmed by 3 bases and J by 0 bases, leaving 14 bases between them. Per the germline V gene, CDR1 is SGHRS and CDR2 is YFSETQ. Details on this clone: Its antigen remains unknown.

This table comes from immunoSEQ multiplex PCR, and its TCRdb copy is limited to in-frame clones, with some not included. The sample has approximately 74,000 clones, 86% seen once; the top ten hold roughly 2.7%. This specimen consisted of peripheral blood, obtained on day 0 of AZD1222 vaccination. The receptor comes from an adult in good health. This chain links TRBV5-1 with TRBJ2-3; TRBD1 might be the D (6 bases). CDR3 DNA: TGCGCCAGCAGCTCGGACAGCGGCCCTAGCACAGATACGCAGTATTTT. The encoded protein is CASSSDSGPSTDTQYF.